This TCR beta chain was profiled in a study of cytomegalovirus exposure and HLA in healthy donors (dated by TCRdb to between 2016 and 2019). For the wider study: An earlier analysis of several hundred of the donors reported 276 Gb of sequence data and around 100 million unique TCR beta sequences obtained from approximately 180 million T cells. HLA typing included class I and class II loci at four-digit resolution. The study combined high-throughput TCR immunosequencing, statistical association of individual TCRs with disease status, and machine learning to predict cytomegalovirus infection status. Along with the roughly 610-subject first cohort, a separate validation cohort of over a hundred different subjects was used. An earlier analysis of 587 of the donors applied high-throughput TCR beta sequencing to assess whether each TCR beta V gene segment acted as functional or pseudogenic. Rather than drawing on any new phenotypic data, the later analysis identified candidate immune exposures from TCR beta sequences and the way those sequences occurred across donors. The study profiled the T cell repertoires of hundreds of subjects by immunosequencing and related them to cytomegalovirus serostatus. Donor age, sex, ethnicity and CMV serostatus were compiled together with the repertoire data. Four or five DR-DQ haplotypes were treated as single units for association and clustering because of strong linkage in the cohort. Typing coverage differed by locus: A, B, C, DRB1 and DQB1 were typed in about 620-640 donors, DQA1 in about 500, DPA1 in 600 to 610, and DPB1 in around 490. The study aimed to test whether cataloging public T cell receptors could reveal signatures of past pathogen exposure. Every discovery cohort repertoire had been produced on one sequencing platform. Genome-wide SNP genotypes for about 55% of the roughly 670 donors were used in a later genetic analysis, which treated that subset as a discovery cohort. Roughly 300 gigabases of sequencing data and tens of millions of unique TCR sequences were included in an early release covering around 650 HLA-typed donors. Among the roughly 410 genotyped donors, about 83% belonged to the genetic ancestry cluster associated with self-reported Caucasian donors. Among around 400 genotyped donors of the cohort, an average of approximately 240,000 unique TCR beta nucleotide sequences was sequenced per donor, of which about 18% were non-productive. A later analysis re-analyzed previously published TCR beta repertoires from 550 to 700 donors and added high-resolution HLA genotyping to study TCR occurrence patterns.

A word on this clone: Its antigen is currently not known. Base-call qualities are not available, and no considerably larger clone is one nucleotide away.

Summary of the overall study and its limitations: In a later analysis, HLA-associated TCR beta chains showed more clonal expansion and lower generation probabilities than non-associated chains that were equally common. A later analysis found that TCR association rates varied across HLA loci, with DRB1 alleles showing the most associated TCRs and HLA-C alleles the fewest. In an earlier analysis of approximately 590 of the donors, most TCR beta V segments appeared in productive rearrangements about 90% or about 30% of the time, broadly matching IMGT annotations. Only TCR beta chains were sequenced in this cohort, and the absence of alpha or paired-chain data limited detectable features. A later genetic analysis associated a missense DCLRE1C variant with V-gene and J-gene trimming of TCR beta chains, and an independent cohort replicated the association. In a later analysis, several top co-occurrence clusters were reported to appear linked to parvovirus B19, influenza, CMV and Epstein-Barr virus. At a false discovery rate of 0.05, a later analysis linked fewer than 20,000 TCR beta sequences to specific HLA alleles. A further reported finding was that TCR beta sequences accurately predicted the HLA-A and HLA-B alleles for most subjects in the first cohort. Because the 87-base-pair reads could not distinguish some IMGT-functional V segments, including TRBV6-2 and TRBV6-3, those segments were excluded. Presence/absence analyses assumed roughly uniform sequencing depth across donors, an assumption that may not hold. HLA typing was unavailable for some donors at each locus, so association tests used only the typed subset. Because counts were too low, 15 to 20 rarely observed V segments, including chromosome 9 orphons, were left out of the earlier analysis of 587 of the donors. A later analysis found that most CMV-associated TCR beta chains appeared HLA-restricted, with HLA associations seemingly driven largely by CMV exposure. Linkage disequilibrium might explain the correlated functional status among segregating V segments, but an unknown experimental factor could not be ruled out. In vitro tests confirmed that a few of the cytomegalovirus-associated TCR beta chains recognize cytomegalovirus antigens. CMV serostatus was the only immune exposure information available for the cohort. A cluster of highly shared sequence variants was judged likely to represent a technical artifact of the sequencing pipeline. In a later genetic analysis, fewer N-insertions in productive TCRs were reported among donors in an Asian-associated ancestry cluster than the roughly 670-donor mean. When HLA alleles, especially DR and DQ, strongly co-occurred, attributing TCR associations to individual alleles was difficult. According to the authors, the approach could potentially be generalized to other disease states and immunological phenotypes. In the study, about 150 TCR beta chains were listed as associated with cytomegalovirus. Most TCR sequences were observed very rarely across donors, whereas some public TCRs were present in many individuals. The classifier was reported to diagnose cytomegalovirus status with high specificity and sensitivity in both the original and validation cohorts.

Libraries were built with the immunoSEQ multiplex PCR assay. For the multiplex PCR, a mixture combining 60 forward primers for TCR Vbeta segments and 13 reverse primers for TCR Jbeta segments was used. A multiplex PCR assay on genomic DNA amplified the CDR3 region of rearranged TCR beta genes. The amplified TCR beta libraries were sequenced on the Illumina HiSeq System as 87-base-pair reads. The paper's processing steps were these. Across the roughly 640 repertoires, a later analysis counted some 80 million unique TCR beta chains, around 11 million of which were shared by at least two donors. Raw reads were error-corrected and collapsed into unique sequences by a nearest-neighbor algorithm in which closely related sequences were merged to remove PCR and sequencing errors. Alignment of CDR3 sequences to IMGT reference sequences was used to assign V, D and J gene segments. For a sequence to be retained, a match of at least six nucleotides was required to both a V gene segment and a J gene segment. A rearrangement was called productive if the CDR3 had no stop codons and remained in frame with V and J, and every other rearrangement was called non-productive. Following IMGT convention, CDR3 was defined as the stretch from the second conserved V-encoded cysteine up to the conserved J-encoded phenylalanine. The earlier analysis of about 640 of the donors excluded any sequence lacking an unambiguous match to a single V gene segment. In an earlier analysis of 587 of the donors, V segments were called functional above 56.7% productive rearrangements and were called segregating when the between-donor standard deviation exceeded 5%. A statistical classification framework was developed to diagnose cytomegalovirus status using the catalog of TCR beta chain sequences. A later analysis assigned V and J genes by comparing TCR nucleotide sequences with IMGT/GENE-DB human TR gene sequences. In a later analysis, CDR3 sequences and most-parsimonious VDJ recombination scenarios were assigned using the TCRdist pipeline. A later analysis defined each TCR beta chain by its CDR3 amino acid sequence plus V-gene family, and excluded reads lacking a unique V-gene family. To address suspected cross-contamination and a sequencing artifact, a later analysis removed around 590 highly shared, low-generation-probability nucleotide sequences. A later analysis calculated a clonal expansion index for each public chain from normalized within-repertoire ranks of inferred template counts. A later analysis computed generation probabilities with a VDJ recombination model fitted to out-of-frame rearrangements, and checked the results against IGoR. In a later analysis, hypergeometric tests were used to score TCR-TCR, TCR-HLA and TCR-CMV co-occurrence, with a repertoire-size bias correction applied to TCR pairs. A later analysis estimated false discovery rates by permuting HLA or CMV assignments 20 times. A later analysis grouped co-occurring TCRs with DBSCAN, adding TCRdist sequence similarity when clustering within HLA-allele-positive subsets. Repertoires with fewer than 30,000 or more than 120,000 public chains were left out of co-occurrence clustering, as were roughly five repertoires with anomalous nucleotide sharing. TCRdb stores this immuneACCESS table with in-frame sequences only. Part of the clones is absent; in the studies checked, under half of the shortfall reflects unresolved V genes, and no reason is known for the rest. The DNA was the basis for D and trimming; V, J and clone size are from that table. This sample holds about 140,000 clones; roughly four fifths were observed only once. The top ten hold roughly 3.4% of the sample.

CDR1 LNHDA and CDR2 SQIVND were looked up in the germline V gene (reference sequence). The CDR3 goes from the cysteine to the phenylalanine over 14 residues. This entry keeps only the CDR3 DNA: 42 bases, framed from base 1. V and J are truncated by 3 bases and 0 bases respectively, leaving an intervening sequence of 7 bases. The cohort was made up of roughly 670 healthy bone marrow donors. At the time of sampling, all cohort members were nominally healthy, though unrecorded immune exposures were likely present. The donor was CMV seropositive and belonged to the group of a few hundred seropositive cohort members. Every donor gave a peripheral blood sample, and the peripheral blood mononuclear cells from that sample were used for TCR beta sequencing. Genomic DNA extraction from the blood cell samples was performed with the Qiagen DNeasy Blood Extraction Kit.

Sample: PBMCs. This sequence was found in a man between 18 and 29 years old in good health and CMV-seropositive. The V and J genes are TRBV19 and TRBJ2-3, with no D gene named confidently. The DNA reads TGTGCCAGTAGTATCCTACTTAGCACAGATACGCAGTATTTT. It specifies CASSILLSTDTQYF.